This TCR beta chain was obtained from a study of PD-1 blockade in mismatch repair-deficient tumors. Study summary: Patients had approximately 11 mismatch repair-deficient cancer types and were previously treated and progressing.

Repertoires were generated with immunoSEQ multiplex PCR, while TCRdb's copy carries only in-frame clones and drops some. The sample yields 60,000 to 65,000 clones, about 91% seen once. Mismatch repair deficiency was confirmed in all patients, by PCR or immunohistochemistry. The TCR-sequenced patients were three responders to pembrolizumab. A note on this clone: Its cognate antigen is unknown.

Study-level findings and limits: Tumor-resident clones, often undetectable pretreatment in blood, expanded then contracted after pembrolizumab.

Trimming took 4 bases from V and 11 from J, leaving 5 bases between them. The CDR3 totals 10 residues. Germline-derived CDR1 and CDR2 are SNHLY and FYNNEI. This material consisted of peripheral blood, taken 52 weeks after starting pembrolizumab. The V call is TRBV2, the J call TRBJ2-2, with unresolved D. This TCR was sampled from an adult with mismatch repair-deficient cancer. The CDR3 loop reads CASSGPELFF. The CDR3 coding sequence is TGTGCCAGCAGTGGCCCAGAGCTGTTTTTT.